This passage covers 9 T cell receptor beta chains from one sample sequenced in a study of prognosis after radiotherapy for stage I lung cancer. Using two-round multiplex PCR, the authors amplified TCR beta CDR3 from genomic DNA. The first PCR round targeted every TRBV and TRBJ gene with specific primers. In TCRdb, the multiplex PCR reads were re-called with MiXCR into one record per CDR3 protein. The sample has over 45,000 distinct CDR3 sequences; about 25% are singletons. The source was PBMCs, collected before or after stereotactic body radiation therapy (not recorded which). These receptors all stem from a donor over 45 with non-small cell lung cancer.

This clonotype has a count of ten or more. The chain recombines TRBV7-9 with TRBJ2-1; 7 bases map to TRBD2. V lost 5 bases, J lost 5 bases, and 9 bases stayed unmatched. The germline V gene has CDR1 SEHNR and CDR2 FQNEAQ (reference sequence). There are 15 residues in the CDR3. The CDR3 loop reads CASSPGTTMDNEQFF. In DNA, the CDR3 is TGTGCCAGCAGCCCCGGGACTACCATGGACAATGAGCAGTTCTTC.

As regards this clonotype: At one end, the junction sequence differs from germline, possibly due to a read error. The chain is built from TRBV5-1 and TRBJ1-5; D gene ambiguous. Looked up from germline, CDR1 is SGHRS and CDR2 is YFSETQ. The CDR3 totals 13 residues. The DNA for the CDR3 is TGCGCCAACAGCTTGTCTAGCAATCAGCCCCAGCATTTT. This translates into CANSLSSNQPQHF.

This clonotype came up many times. The gene calls are TRBV5-1 and TRBJ1-2; no definite D call. The CDR3 has 14 amino acids. Germline V lookup: CDR1 SGHRS, CDR2 YFSETQ. The V and J ends lost 3 bases and 5 bases respectively, with 14 bases between them. For the CDR3, the DNA is TGCGCCAGCAGCTCCGAGGGCATGATATATGGCTACACCTTC. Translation: CASSSEGMIYGYTF.

This clonotype was seen many times. V is TRBV6-1 and J is TRBJ2-1; TRBD2 matches 9 bases. The J segment lost 0 bases and the V segment lost 6 bases, leaving 3 bases of the junction unmatched. The CDR3 length is 15 residues. The germline V gene has CDR1 MNHNS and CDR2 SASEGT. The CDR3 reads CASSRTSASYNEQFF. Here the CDR3 DNA reads TGTGCCAGCAGCCGGACTAGCGCCTCCTACAATGAGCAGTTCTTC.

This clonotype was seen at least ten times. J is TRBJ2-2 and V is TRBV7-6; TRBD1 is a possible D gene (6 bases). Looked up from germline, CDR1 is SGHVS and CDR2 is FNYEAQ. The CDR3 consists of 15 residues. V lost 3 bases, J lost 6 bases, and 14 bases lay in between. In nucleotides, the CDR3 is TGTGCCAGCAGCTTTACACCTACAGGGTCCGGGGAGCTGTTTTTT. Protein product: CASSFTPTGSGELFF.

The chain uses TRBV5-4 and TRBJ2-3; TRBD2 might be the D (6 bases). Germline V lookup: CDR1 SGHNT, CDR2 YYREEE (reference sequence). Trimming took 3 bases from V and 3 from J, leaving 14 bases between them. This CDR3 has 15 residues. In nucleotides, the CDR3 is TGTGCCAGCAGCTCCCAGATGGCGGGGACAGATACGCAGTATTTT. Encoded protein: CASSSQMAGTDTQYF. Filled out from reference TRBV5-4 and TRBJ2-3, the complete variable domain reads ETGVTQSPTHLIKTRGQQVTLRCSSQSGHNTVSWYQQALGQGPQFIFQYYREEENGRGNFPPRFSGLQFPNYSSELNVNALELDDSALYLCASSSQMAGTDTQYFGPGTRLTVL.

In this sample, this clonotype turned up many times. The chain couples TRBV7-3 to TRBJ2-1; weak D call: TRBD2 (7 bases). The CDR3 consists of 16 residues. The germline CDR1 and CDR2 sequences are SGHTA and FQGTGA. The V end lost 1 base, the J end lost 8 bases, and 18 bases lay between the germline ends. CDR3 residues: CASSLKGGAPRYEQFF. The CDR3 nucleotides are TGTGCCAGCAGCTTAAAAGGGGGGGCTCCCAGGTATGAGCAGTTCTTC.

This clonotype was picked up many times. V is TRBV30 and J is TRBJ1-1, with D uncertain. The CDR3 runs 13 residues. V lost 2 bases and J lost 2, with 9 bases in between. The germline gives CDR1 GTSNPN, CDR2 SVGIG (reference sequence). In nucleotides, the CDR3 is TGTGCCTGGAGTCCCCAGGCCAACACTGAAGCTTTCTTT. This gives the protein CAWSPQANTEAFF.

This clonotype was seen ten or more times. The chain employs TRBV19 and TRBJ2-7; a possible D gene is TRBD1 (5 bases). Germline V gene lookup returns CDR1 LNHDA and CDR2 SQIVND (reference sequence). V lost 3 bases, J lost 1 base, and 13 bases lay in between. The CDR3 length is 15 residues. CDR3 DNA sequence: TGTGCCAGTAGTATCGTCGGCGACAGTTCCTACGAGCAGTACTTC. Its translation is CASSIVGDSSYEQYF.